The 32 T cell receptor beta chains below were found in one sample sequenced in a study of response to subunit inactivated influenza vaccine. Via MiXCR, TCRdb re-called the RT-PCR reads, giving one row per CDR3 protein. The repertoire holds under 800,000 distinct CDR3 sequences, with about 15% as singletons. The material was PBMCs from blood, obtained about 14 days before vaccination. The source of these receptors is a man in his forties or fifties who received an inactivated influenza vaccine.

The V call is TRBV28, the J call TRBJ2-1; D gene unclear. The CDR3 is 13 residues long. Trimming took off 6 bases at V and 4 bases at J, with 10 bases between the two ends. The germline CDR1 and CDR2 sequences are MDHEN and SYDVKM. The CDR3 loop reads CASSTIFYNEQFF. The CDR3 DNA sequence: TGTGCCAGCAGCACCATCTTTTACAATGAGCAGTTCTTC.

There are a few counts of this clonotype. The V call is TRBV10-3, the J call TRBJ2-6; a possible D gene is TRBD1 (5 bases). Germline V gene data show CDR1 as ENHRY and CDR2 as SYGVKD. V gave up 0 bases and J gave up 4 bases, with 10 bases separating them. The CDR3 consists of 16 residues. The CDR3 loop reads CAISESVGAGANVLTF. CDR3 sequence (DNA): TGTGCCATCAGTGAGTCAGTAGGGGCCGGGGCCAACGTCCTGACTTTC.

This clonotype has a handful of counts. This sequence joins TRBV6-5 and TRBJ1-2, with D unresolved. The germline V and J ends were trimmed by 0 bases and 8 bases, with 13 bases remaining between them. From germline, CDR1 is MNHEY and CDR2 SVGAGI. This CDR3 has 14 residues. CDR3 residues: CASSYSEAEAGYTF. The DNA of the CDR3 is TGTGCCAGCAGTTACTCAGAAGCCGAGGCGGGCTACACCTTC.

J is TRBJ2-6 and V is TRBV6-5, with D perhaps TRBD2 (6 bases). Germline-derived CDR1 and CDR2 are MNHEY and SVGAGI. The length of the CDR3 is 19 residues. V was shortened by 2 bases and J by 3 bases, with 20 bases between the two germline ends. CDR3 in DNA: TGTGCCAGCAGTTACCCCTCCGGGACTTTCAGGAGTGGGGCCAACGTCCTGACTTTC. It translates to CASSYPSGTFRSGANVLTF.

This clonotype was counted between two and nine times. The chain links TRBV10-3 to TRBJ2-1; tentatively, D is TRBD2 (6 bases). CDR3 size: 16 residues. The V end was cut by 10 bases, the J end by 2 bases, with 21 bases between. The germline V gene encodes CDR1 ENHRY and CDR2 SYGVKD. The CDR3 region is CATGLEGGSAYNEQFF. The DNA of the CDR3 is TGTGCCACCGGTCTCGAGGGAGGTTCTGCCTACAATGAGCAGTTCTTC.

J is TRBJ2-4 and V is TRBV29-1; D is undetermined. Germline loops: CDR1 SQVTM, CDR2 ANQGSEA. V lost 7 bases and J lost 1, with 11 bases in between. This CDR3 comprises 13 residues. The CDR3 here is CSGKDPAKNIQYF. For the CDR3, the DNA is TGCAGCGGTAAGGACCCCGCCAAAAACATTCAGTACTTC.

The V call is TRBV12-3 or TRBV12-4, the J call TRBJ2-1; D is possibly TRBD1 or TRBD2 (6 bases each). Trimming left V 4 bases short and J 4 bases short, with 14 bases between. The CDR3 runs to 15 residues. The CDR3 here is CASSYFGGRYNEQFF. The CDR3, as DNA: TGTGCCAGCAGTTATTTCGGGGGCCGATACAATGAGCAGTTCTTC.

The V call is TRBV4-1, the J call TRBJ2-7; 8 bases align to TRBD2. CDR3 size: 15 residues. Per the germline V gene, CDR1 is MGHRA and CDR2 is YSYEKL. The V segment lost 4 bases and the J segment 2 bases; nucleotides outside the gene matches: 7. The CDR3 reads CASSPLNGGAYEQYF. The CDR3 DNA reads as TGCGCCAGCAGCCCACTTAACGGGGGGGCCTACGAGCAGTACTTC.

The rearrangement links TRBV7-6 to TRBJ2-3; D call uncertain. The CDR3 consists of 14 residues. Germline CDR1 and CDR2: SGHVS and FNYEAQ. V lost 2 bases and J 0 bases, leaving 6 bases between the germline ends. The CDR3 DNA sequence: TGTGCCAGCAGCTTAAGAGCTAGCACAGATACGCAGTATTTT. The encoded protein is CASSLRASTDTQYF.

V gene TRBV5-5 combines with J gene TRBJ1-2; no clear D gene. The CDR3 is 16 amino acids. The germline V gene has CDR1 SGHKS and CDR2 YYEKEE (reference sequence). Trimming took off 2 bases at V and 5 bases at J, with 19 bases between the two ends. CDR3 loop: CASSFSNFVSSYGYTF. The DNA for the CDR3 is TGTGCCAGCAGCTTCTCAAATTTCGTCAGTTCTTATGGCTACACCTTC.

This clonotype has just a few counts. The chain couples TRBV28 to TRBJ2-2; weak D call: TRBD1 (7 bases). This CDR3 spans 14 amino acids. Germline V CDR1 and CDR2: MDHEN, SYDVKM. V lost 6 bases and J lost 3, with 11 bases in between. The CDR3 DNA reads as TGTGCCAGCAGGGAGGGGACAGACACCGGGGAGCTGTTTTTT. This gives the protein CASREGTDTGELFF.

DNA for the CDR3: TGTGCCAGCAGTTACGGGCTAGTCGGCTACGAGCAGTACTTC. Encoded protein: CASSYGLVGYEQYF. V usage is TRBV6-2 or TRBV6-3 and J usage is TRBJ2-7; D gene ambiguous. Germline CDR1 is MNHEY and CDR2 is SVGEGT. V was clipped by 2 bases and J by 3 bases, with 11 bases between them. The CDR3 totals 14 residues.

Only a few counts were recorded for this clonotype. This chain connects TRBV5-1 to TRBJ2-2; tentatively, D is TRBD2 (5 bases). Per the germline V gene, CDR1 is SGHRS and CDR2 is YFSETQ. This CDR3 spans 13 amino acids. The V gene lost 6 bases and the J gene lost 7 bases, with 13 bases spanning the gap. The CDR3 region is CASKPSGNGELFF. The CDR3 DNA reads as TGCGCCAGCAAGCCCTCGGGGAACGGGGAGCTGTTTTTT.

This chain uses TRBV5-1 with TRBJ2-3, with D unclear. The germline V gene encodes CDR1 SGHRS and CDR2 YFSETQ. V gave up 6 bases and J gave up 6 bases, with 17 bases separating them. This CDR3 contains 14 residues. CDR3 coding DNA: TGCGCCAGCACCCCGCAACTACAAGGGGATACGCAGTATTTT. Translating gives CASTPQLQGDTQYF.

The rearrangement uses TRBV6-1 and TRBJ2-1, with TRBD2 matching 9 bases. V was pared by 6 bases and J by 5 bases, with 5 bases of the junction left unmatched. Per the germline V gene, CDR1 is MNHNS and CDR2 is SASEGT. This CDR3 is built from 14 residues. CDR3 loop: CASSVAGANNEQFF. The CDR3 nucleotides are TGTGCCAGCAGCGTAGCGGGAGCGAACAATGAGCAGTTCTTC.

This chain links TRBV7-9 with TRBJ2-3, with D maybe TRBD1 (5 bases). Deletions cut 5 bases from V and 6 bases from J, with 12 bases between. CDR1 and CDR2 (germline): SEHNR, FQNEAQ (reference sequence). The CDR3 spans 13 residues. CDR3 coding DNA: TGTGCCAGCAGCCAGACAGATTCCGATACGCAGTATTTT. Its translation is CASSQTDSDTQYF.

This chain links TRBV6-5 with TRBJ2-7; D remains ambiguous. V was trimmed by 3 bases and J by 3 bases, leaving 15 bases between them. CDR3 size: 15 residues. Germline CDR1 MNHEY, CDR2 SVGAGI. CDR3 amino acids: CASSYSSHQDYEQYF. The DNA for the CDR3 is TGTGCCAGCAGTTATAGTAGCCACCAAGACTACGAGCAGTACTTC.

J is TRBJ2-1 and V is TRBV9; TRBD2 matches 13 bases. The CDR3 length is 15 residues. Per germline, CDR1 SGDLS and CDR2 YYNGEE. J gave up 9 bases and V 3 bases, and 6 bases lay outside the gene matches. The CDR3 DNA is TGTGCCAGCAGCGGCCCGGGACTAGCGGGGTTTGAGCAGTTCTTC. Translation gives CASSGPGLAGFEQFF.

Only a few counts were recorded for this clonotype. This rearrangement joins TRBV7-9 to TRBJ2-1; TRBD2 is a possible D gene (6 bases). This CDR3 spans 17 amino acids. The germline V and J ends were trimmed by 1 base and 5 bases, with 18 bases remaining between them. Germline assignment: CDR1 SEHNR and CDR2 FQNEAQ (reference sequence). The DNA for the CDR3 is TGTGCCAGCAGCTTAGGAGGAGGGTCAAAGTATGACAATGAGCAGTTCTTC. This translates into CASSLGGGSKYDNEQFF. Using reference TRBV7-9 and TRBJ2-1 for the parts outside the CDR3, the full variable domain is DTGVSQNPRHKITKRGQNVTFRCDPISEHNRLYWYRQTLGQGPEFLTYFQNEAQLEKSRLLSDRFSAERPKGSFSTLEIQRTEQGDSAMYLCASSLGGGSKYDNEQFFGPGTRLTVL.

V is TRBV5-1 and J is TRBJ2-7; 8 bases agree with TRBD1. Germline values: CDR1 SGHRS, CDR2 YFSETQ. V shed 0 bases, J shed 0 bases, and the junction held 2 bases outside the gene matches. The CDR3 is 15 amino acids. The CDR3 reads CASSLETGASYEQYF. CDR3 DNA: TGCGCCAGCAGCTTGGAGACAGGGGCCTCCTACGAGCAGTACTTC.

This clonotype was picked up a small number of times. The chain couples TRBV20-1 to TRBJ2-3; 10 bases align to TRBD2. Germline trimming cut 3 bases from V and 6 bases from J; bases unmatched to any gene: 0. Germline assignment: CDR1 DFQATT and CDR2 SNEGSKA (reference sequence). This CDR3 has 12 residues. The CDR3: CSARGLADTQYF. The CDR3 nucleotides read TGCAGTGCTAGGGGACTAGCGGATACGCAGTATTTT.

There are a few counts of this clonotype. The chain combines TRBV6-1 with TRBJ1-1, with D possibly matching TRBD1 (5 bases). Trimming cost V 7 bases and J 1 base, with 10 bases left between them. This CDR3 is built from 13 residues. Germline V CDR1 and CDR2: MNHNS, SASEGT. CDR3 sequence: CASTLGRNTEAFF. In DNA form, the CDR3 reads TGTGCCAGCACCTTGGGGCGGAACACTGAAGCTTTCTTT.

The gene calls are TRBV7-2 and TRBJ2-7; 9 bases agree with TRBD2. V was pared by 5 bases and J by 1 base, with 9 bases of the junction left unmatched. Germline assignment: CDR1 SGHTA and CDR2 FQGNSA. CDR3 size: 16 residues. CDR3 region: CASSRTSGGWSYEQYF. The CDR3 DNA is TGTGCCAGCAGCCGAACAAGCGGGGGGTGGTCCTACGAGCAGTACTTC.

This clonotype was counted ten times or more. The chain couples TRBV3-1 to TRBJ2-7; 10 bases map to TRBD1. The V segment lost 4 bases and the J segment 3 bases; nucleotides outside the gene matches: 9. CDR1 LGHDT and CDR2 YNNKEL come from the germline V gene (reference sequence). The CDR3 runs to 16 residues. The CDR3 coding sequence is TGTGCCAGCAGCCCAGGATTAAGGGACAGGGGCTACGAGCAGTACTTC. Translation gives CASSPGLRDRGYEQYF.

This clonotype was detected ten times or more. The J gene is TRBJ2-4, the V gene TRBV5-1, with TRBD2 as a possible D gene (6 bases). The CDR3 covers 14 residues. Trimming stripped 0 bases from V and 6 bases from J, with 10 bases between. Germline V gene lookup returns CDR1 SGHRS and CDR2 YFSETQ. The CDR3 DNA is TGCGCCAGCAGCTTGGAAGGAGGGAGAAACATTCAGTACTTC. Translating gives CASSLEGGRNIQYF.

This clonotype appeared a few times. The DNA for the CDR3 is TGTGCCAGCAGTATTGAGACTAGCGGGGGGGCCTACGAGCAGTACTTC. Translated: CASSIETSGGAYEQYF. The chain has TRBV28 and TRBJ2-7, with 14 bases matching TRBD2. The germline V gene encodes CDR1 MDHEN and CDR2 SYDVKM. The CDR3 covers 16 residues. The V segment lost 5 bases and the J segment 2 bases; nucleotides outside the gene matches: 5.

The sample holds a few counts of this clonotype. This sequence joins TRBV7-9 and TRBJ1-5; 10 positions match TRBD1. The CDR3 loop spans 15 amino acids. Germline CDR1 and CDR2: SEHNR and FQNEAQ (reference sequence). J was trimmed by 7 bases and V by 5 bases; bases with no gene match: 8. CDR3 in amino acids: CASSPMGDRGQPQHF. The DNA for the CDR3 is TGTGCCAGCAGCCCTATGGGGGACAGGGGACAGCCCCAGCATTTT.

In this sample, this clonotype turned up many times. The chain links TRBV20-1 to TRBJ2-7; 9 positions agree with TRBD1. This CDR3 spans 15 amino acids. Trimming at V came to 0 bases and at J to 3 bases, leaving 6 bases not matched to a gene. Germline CDR1 reads DFQATT; CDR2 reads SNEGSKA (reference sequence). The CDR3 loop reads CSARETGGSFYEQYF. CDR3 sequence (DNA): TGCAGTGCTAGAGAAACAGGGGGCTCGTTCTACGAGCAGTACTTC.

This clonotype has a handful of counts. This chain connects TRBV9 to TRBJ2-1, with no clear D. The CDR3 loop spans 13 amino acids. Germline loops: CDR1 SGDLS, CDR2 YYNGEE. V was cut by 2 bases and J by 7 bases, with 10 bases left in between. This CDR3 reads CASSVTPRNEQFF. In DNA form, the CDR3 reads TGTGCCAGCAGCGTTACCCCGCGGAATGAGCAGTTCTTC.

This clonotype was counted a few times. The chain couples TRBV20-1 to TRBJ1-1, with D uncertain. V lost 4 bases to trimming and J lost 1 base, with 13 bases between them. Per the germline V gene, CDR1 is DFQATT and CDR2 is SNEGSKA (reference sequence). This CDR3 spans 14 amino acids. CDR3 amino acids: CSATQSSGNTEAFF. The CDR3 DNA reads as TGCAGTGCTACCCAGTCGTCAGGGAACACTGAAGCTTTCTTT.

The chain uses TRBV6-5 and TRBJ2-3, with D possibly matching TRBD2 (6 bases). Per germline, CDR1 MNHEY and CDR2 SVGAGI. Trimming left V 2 bases short and J 0 bases short, with 12 bases between. This CDR3 is 16 amino acids long. This CDR3 is CASSYLSGTSTDTQYF. The CDR3 DNA reads TGTGCCAGCAGTTACCTGTCAGGGACTAGCACAGATACGCAGTATTTT.

There are a few counts of this clonotype. V and J are TRBV20-1 and TRBJ2-1; the D gene could be TRBD1 or TRBD2 (5 bases each). V was shortened by 1 base and J by 12 bases, with 19 bases between the two germline ends. The germline V gene encodes CDR1 DFQATT and CDR2 SNEGSKA (reference sequence). The CDR3 contains 14 residues. CDR3 nucleotide sequence: TGCAGTGCTAGAGCTCTAGGTCTGAGGGGTCCGCAGTTCTTC. Residues: CSARALGLRGPQFF.